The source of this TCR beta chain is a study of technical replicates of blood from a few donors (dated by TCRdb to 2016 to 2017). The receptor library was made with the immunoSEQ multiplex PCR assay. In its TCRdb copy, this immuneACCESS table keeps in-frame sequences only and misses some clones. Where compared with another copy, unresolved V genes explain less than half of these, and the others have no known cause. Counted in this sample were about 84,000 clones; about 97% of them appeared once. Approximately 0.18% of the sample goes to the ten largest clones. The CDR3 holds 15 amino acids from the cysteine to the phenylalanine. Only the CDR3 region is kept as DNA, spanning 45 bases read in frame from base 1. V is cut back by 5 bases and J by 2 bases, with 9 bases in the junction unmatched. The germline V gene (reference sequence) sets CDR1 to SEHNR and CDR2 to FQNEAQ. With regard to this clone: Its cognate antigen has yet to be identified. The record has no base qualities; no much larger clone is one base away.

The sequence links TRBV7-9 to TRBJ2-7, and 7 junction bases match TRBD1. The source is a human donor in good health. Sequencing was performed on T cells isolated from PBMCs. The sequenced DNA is TGTGCCAGCAGCACCAGGACAGGCGAAGCCTACGAGCAGTACTTC. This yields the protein CASSTRTGEAYEQYF.